The rows below give T cell receptor beta chains drawn from one sample of a study of shared clonotypes between healthy human individuals. Measured with immunoSEQ multiplex PCR; TCRdb has only the in-frame clones, and not every one. There are 2 million to 2.5 million clones in the sample; over 85% occur only once, and approximately 0.36% lies in the top ten. The sample consisted of naive CD4+ T cells from PBMCs. The receptors shown here come from a man between 18 and 35 years old in good health. Some clones in this sample may be carry-over from other donors' samples. CDR3s include the opening cysteine and the closing phenylalanine or tryptophan. D genes are given only for firm matches. Clone size appears in some rows only: once, few, many, or a class for an expanded clone.

V gene	J gene	D gene	clone size	CDR3 DNA	CDR3 protein
TRBV28	TRBJ1-1	.	.	TGTGCCAGCAGCTTAACGAGTGCTGAAGCTTTCTTT	CASSLTSAEAFF
TRBV28	TRBJ2-7	TRBD1	.	TGTGCCAGCAGTCAAAACAGGGGGCTCTACGAGCAGTACTTC	CASSQNRGLYEQYF
TRBV28	TRBJ1-2	.	.	TGTGCCAGCAGTTTCTGGGTCGGGCCCTCCTTAGGAGGCTACACCTTC	CASSFWVGPSLGGYTF
TRBV5-1	TRBJ2-2	.	.	TGCGCCAGCAGTTTTGGGCTCCCGAACACCGGGGAGCTGTTTTTT	CASSFGLPNTGELFF
TRBV7-9	TRBJ1-1	TRBD1	.	TGTGCCAGCAGTTACACAGGGGCGCCTGAAGCTTTCTTT	CASSYTGAPEAFF
TRBV6-1	TRBJ2-1	.	.	TGTGCCAGCAGTGAATGGTACCGTAGATTCGGGTCCTACAATGAGCAGTTCTTC	CASSEWYRRFGSYNEQFF
TRBV19	TRBJ2-7	TRBD1	once	TGTGCCAGTAGTATAGTGGCAGGGGGCCCCTACGAGCAGTACTTC	CASSIVAGGPYEQYF
TRBV30	TRBJ1-5	.	.	TGTGCCTGGAGCCACAGGGACGGCCAGCCCCAGCATTTT	CAWSHRDGQPQHF
TRBV5-8	TRBJ2-7	.	.	TGTGCCAGCAGAAGTAGCGTTAGCTCCTACGAGCAGTACTTC	CASRSSVSSYEQYF
TRBV5-1	TRBJ2-3	.	.	TGCGCCAGCAGCGACCAGGGTACCGGGGATACGCAGTATTTT	CASSDQGTGDTQYF
TRBV9	TRBJ2-5	TRBD1	.	TGTGCCAGCAGCCCAGGGACAGGGGGCCAAGAGACCCAGTACTTC	CASSPGTGGQETQYF
TRBV5-1	TRBJ2-3	.	once	TGCGCCAGCACCCCGGGTCCCCGTGAAGATACGCAGTATTTT	CASTPGPREDTQYF
TRBV7-2	TRBJ2-5	.	.	TGTGCCAGCAGCTCCCAACGAGCACAAGAGACCCAGTACTTC	CASSSQRAQETQYF
TRBV5-1	TRBJ1-1	TRBD1	.	TGCGCCAGCAGCTTAACGGGACAGGCAGACACGGCTGAAGCTTTCTTT	CASSLTGQADTAEAFF
TRBV6-6	TRBJ1-2	.	.	TGTGCCAGCACCTACGGAGGGTCCGCCTATGGCTACACCTTC	CASTYGGSAYGYTF
TRBV4-3	TRBJ2-2	TRBD2	.	TGCGCCAGCAGCCCGGACCTAGCGGGAGTCAGCACCGGGGAGCTGTTTTTT	CASSPDLAGVSTGELFF
TRBV11-3	TRBJ2-1	TRBD2	.	TGTGCCAGCAGTAGCGGGAGGGCCTCCAATGAGCAGTTCTTC	CASSSGRASNEQFF
TRBV9	TRBJ2-1	TRBD2	.	TGTGCCAGCAGCTCTGGGAGCGGGGCCTCCTACAATGAGCAGTTCTTC	CASSSGSGASYNEQFF
TRBV5-4	TRBJ1-1	TRBD1	.	TGTGCCAGCAGCCTGACAGGGTTTCTTGGTGAAGCTTTCTTT	CASSLTGFLGEAFF
TRBV7-9	TRBJ2-6	TRBD1	once	TGTGCCAGCAGTACCGGGACAGGGGGTAGCTCTGGGGCCAACGTCCTGACTTTC	CASSTGTGGSSGANVLTF
TRBV5-4	TRBJ2-7	TRBD2	.	TGTGCCAGCAGCTTGTCGACTAGCATTCCGTCCTACGAGCAGTACTTC	CASSLSTSIPSYEQYF
TRBV7-2	TRBJ1-3	.	.	TGTGCCAGCAGCTTAGTGTGGGGAAGGTGGACGGAGTATGAAACCATATATTTT	CASSLVWGRWTEYETIYF
TRBV28	TRBJ2-7	.	once	TGTGCCAGCCTTAGGGGAGACGAGCAGTACTTC	CASLRGDEQYF